This is a list of T cell receptor beta chains from one sample in a study of shared clonotypes between healthy human individuals. The table came from immunoSEQ multiplex PCR; TCRdb's copy has only in-frame clones and leaves some out. The sample has 1,100,000 or so clones; around three quarters are singletons. The material sequenced was memory CD4+ T cells from PBMCs. The receptors stem from a young man in good health. Some clones in this sample may be carry-over from other donors' samples. The CDR3 runs from the conserved cysteine through the conserved F or W. Each record gives: J gene, V gene, CDR3 protein.

>TRBJ2-5|TRBV5-4
CASSLAAGRETQYF
>TRBJ1-2|TRBV18
CASSPQTGTANYGYTF
>TRBJ1-1|TRBV7-2
CASSDYFTGGKNTEAFF
>TRBJ2-7|TRBV18
CASSPTISYEQYF
>TRBJ1-3|TRBV4-2
CASSQDAGSGNTIYF
>TRBJ2-5|TRBV7-8
CASSLEGAQRVTQYF
>TRBJ1-2|TRBV7-2
CASSLDAGTGVYGYTF
>TRBJ1-5|TRBV4-1
CASSQDQGVQHF
>TRBJ2-3|TRBV4-2
CASSPSAATGGRPDTQYF
>TRBJ2-1|TRBV7-6
CASSLASGHEQFF
>TRBJ2-4|TRBV9
CASSVMGQGGDIQYF
>TRBJ1-2|TRBV28
CASSLASRGYTF
>TRBJ2-3|TRBV7-2
CASSLTADTQYF
>TRBJ2-1|TRBV4-1
CASSHLTTSGRYNEQFF
>TRBJ2-1|TRBV19
CASKMYGTGTSGRASDNEQFF
>TRBJ2-1|TRBV29-1
CSAREGSVYNEQFF
>TRBJ1-2|TRBV6-1
CASSLEPGTPYTF
>TRBJ1-3|TRBV7-8
CASSLEQPNSGNTIYF
>TRBJ1-1|TRBV27
CASSYIWGTDSEAFF
>TRBJ1-5|TRBV4-1
CASSQVGGQRNQPQHF
>TRBJ2-6|TRBV5-1
CASSSLGGRGSGANVLTF
>TRBJ2-3|TRBV5-1
CASSHGGREARSLSDTQYF
>TRBJ1-1|TRBV5-4
CASSAGQLNTEAFF
>TRBJ1-5|TRBV10-3
CAISEPGQGSNQPQHF
>TRBJ1-4|TRBV5-1
CASSLRNGRDKLFF
>TRBJ2-7|TRBV7-2
CASSLGWTQTYEQYF
>TRBJ1-1|TRBV5-1
CASRNRAPNTEAFF
>TRBJ2-1|TRBV5-4
CASSTTGDSYNEQFF
>TRBJ2-3|TRBV7-2
CASSLLNTQYF
>TRBJ2-7|TRBV5-4
CASRLAGEPYEQYF
>TRBJ1-3|TRBV7-2
CASSVTGGLGNTIYF
>TRBJ1-2|TRBV7-2
CASSLAGTGGAPGYTF
>TRBJ2-3|TRBV7-9
CARPGLAGGLQLDTQYF
>TRBJ1-1|TRBV5-6
CASSLGGRETEAFF
>TRBJ2-1|TRBV7-9
CASSLPVRLAGVRNEQFF
>TRBJ1-1|TRBV12-5
CASGLVLSAHTEAFF
>TRBJ1-2|TRBV5-1
CASSLEQGSYGYTF
>TRBJ2-4|TRBV27
CASSQFSGTAKNIQYF
>.|TRBV5-6
CASSSADRGRYEQYF
>TRBJ1-2|TRBV9
CASSHKSGLYGYTF
>TRBJ1-6|TRBV2
CASTGQPNSPLHF
>TRBJ1-2|TRBV20-1
CSAILQDGYIF
>TRBJ1-2|TRBV6-5
CASSYRGSYTF
>TRBJ1-5|TRBV6-5
CASSYSGAGLGPQHF
>TRBJ2-7|TRBV11-2
CASKSISGRTYEQYF
>TRBJ2-1|TRBV5-1
CASSPGPGSYNEQFF
>TRBJ2-7|TRBV6-1
CASGKDRVGVEQYF
>TRBJ2-7|TRBV7-8
CASSLRFERSEQYF